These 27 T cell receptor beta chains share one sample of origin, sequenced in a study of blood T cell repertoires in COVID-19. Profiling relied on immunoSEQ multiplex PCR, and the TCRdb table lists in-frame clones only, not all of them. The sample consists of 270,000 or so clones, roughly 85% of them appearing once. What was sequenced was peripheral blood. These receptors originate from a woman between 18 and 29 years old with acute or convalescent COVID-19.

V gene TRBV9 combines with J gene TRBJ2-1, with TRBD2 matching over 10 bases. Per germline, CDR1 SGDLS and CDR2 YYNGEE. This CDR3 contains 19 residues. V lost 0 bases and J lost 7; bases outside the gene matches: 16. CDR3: CASSVAPTGVASGSNEQFF. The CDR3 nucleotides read TGTGCCAGCAGCGTAGCCCCCACGGGGGTGGCTAGCGGGAGTAATGAGCAGTTCTTC.

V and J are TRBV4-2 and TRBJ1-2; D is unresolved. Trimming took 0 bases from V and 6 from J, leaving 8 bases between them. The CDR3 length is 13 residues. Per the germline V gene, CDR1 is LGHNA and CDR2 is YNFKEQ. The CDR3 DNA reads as TGTGCCAGCAGCCAAGATGGAGGGAATGGCTACACCTTC. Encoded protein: CASSQDGGNGYTF.

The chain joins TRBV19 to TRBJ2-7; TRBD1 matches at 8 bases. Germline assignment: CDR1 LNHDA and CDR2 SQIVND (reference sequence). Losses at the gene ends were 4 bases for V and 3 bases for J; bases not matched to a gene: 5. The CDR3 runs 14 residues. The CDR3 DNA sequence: TGTGCCAGTAGTAAAGGACAGGGAGACTACGAGCAGTACTTC. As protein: CASSKGQGDYEQYF.

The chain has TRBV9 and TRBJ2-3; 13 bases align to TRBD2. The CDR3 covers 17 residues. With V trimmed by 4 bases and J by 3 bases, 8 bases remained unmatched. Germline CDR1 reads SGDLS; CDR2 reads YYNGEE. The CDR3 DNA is TGTGCCAGCAGCCCGAGGGTGGGACTAGCGGGAACAGATACGCAGTATTTT. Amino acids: CASSPRVGLAGTDTQYF.

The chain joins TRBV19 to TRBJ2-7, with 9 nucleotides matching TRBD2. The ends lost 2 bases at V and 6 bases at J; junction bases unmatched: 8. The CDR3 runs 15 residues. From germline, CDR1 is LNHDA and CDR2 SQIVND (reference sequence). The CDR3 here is CASSISPAGGSEQYF. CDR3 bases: TGTGCCAGTAGTATAAGTCCAGCGGGAGGCTCCGAGCAGTACTTC.

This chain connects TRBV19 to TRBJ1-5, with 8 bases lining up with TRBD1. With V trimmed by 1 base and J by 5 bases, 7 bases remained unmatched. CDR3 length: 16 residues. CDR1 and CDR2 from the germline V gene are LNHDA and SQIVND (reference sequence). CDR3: CASSIAGQGSHQPQHF. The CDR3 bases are TGTGCCAGTAGTATAGCTGGACAGGGTTCGCATCAGCCCCAGCATTTT.

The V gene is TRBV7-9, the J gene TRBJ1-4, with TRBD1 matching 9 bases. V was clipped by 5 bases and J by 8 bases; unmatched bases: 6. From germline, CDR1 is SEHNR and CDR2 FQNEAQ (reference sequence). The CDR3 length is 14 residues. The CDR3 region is CASSTGTGNEKLFF. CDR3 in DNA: TGTGCCAGCAGCACCGGGACAGGGAACGAAAAACTGTTTTTT.

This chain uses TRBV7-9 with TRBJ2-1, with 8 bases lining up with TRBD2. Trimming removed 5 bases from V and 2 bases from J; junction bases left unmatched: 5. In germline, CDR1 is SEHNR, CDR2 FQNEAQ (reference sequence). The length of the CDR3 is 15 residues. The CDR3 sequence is CASSHSGVPYNEQFF. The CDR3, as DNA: TGTGCCAGCAGCCATAGCGGGGTCCCCTACAATGAGCAGTTCTTC. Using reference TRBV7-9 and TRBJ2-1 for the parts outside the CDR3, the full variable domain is DTGVSQNPRHKITKRGQNVTFRCDPISEHNRLYWYRQTLGQGPEFLTYFQNEAQLEKSRLLSDRFSAERPKGSFSTLEIQRTEQGDSAMYLCASSHSGVPYNEQFFGPGTRLTVL.

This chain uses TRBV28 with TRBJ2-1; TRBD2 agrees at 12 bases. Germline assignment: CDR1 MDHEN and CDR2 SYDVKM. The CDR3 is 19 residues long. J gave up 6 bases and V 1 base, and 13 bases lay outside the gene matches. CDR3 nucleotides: TGTGCCAGCAGTTTATCGAATGTCTGGGCTAGCGGGAGGGCCAATGAGCAGTTCTTC. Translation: CASSLSNVWASGRANEQFF.

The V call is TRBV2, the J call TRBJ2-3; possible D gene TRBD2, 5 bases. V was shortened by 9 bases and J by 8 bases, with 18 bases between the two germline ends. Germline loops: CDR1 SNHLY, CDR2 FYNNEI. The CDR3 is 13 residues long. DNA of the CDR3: TGTGCCAGATCCCCCCCAGGAGCGGCTACGCAGTATTTT. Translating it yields CARSPPGAATQYF.

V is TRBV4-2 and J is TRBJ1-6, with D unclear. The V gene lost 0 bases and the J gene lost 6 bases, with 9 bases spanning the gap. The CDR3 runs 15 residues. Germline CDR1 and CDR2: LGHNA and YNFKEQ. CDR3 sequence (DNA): TGTGCCAGCAGCCAAGATTGGGCAGCTAATTCACCCCTCCACTTT. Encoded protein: CASSQDWAANSPLHF.

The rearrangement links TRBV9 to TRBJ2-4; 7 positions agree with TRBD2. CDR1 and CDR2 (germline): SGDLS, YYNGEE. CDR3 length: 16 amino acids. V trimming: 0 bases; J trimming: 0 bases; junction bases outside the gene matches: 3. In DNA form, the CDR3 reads TGTGCCAGCAGCGTAGGTTTAGCGGGAGCCAAAAACATTCAGTACTTC. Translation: CASSVGLAGAKNIQYF.

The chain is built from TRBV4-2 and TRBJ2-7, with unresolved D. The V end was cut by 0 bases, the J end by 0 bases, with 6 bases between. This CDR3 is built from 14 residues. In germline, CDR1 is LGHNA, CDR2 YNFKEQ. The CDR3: CASSQDESSYEQYF. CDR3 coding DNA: TGTGCCAGCAGCCAAGATGAGAGCTCCTACGAGCAGTACTTC.

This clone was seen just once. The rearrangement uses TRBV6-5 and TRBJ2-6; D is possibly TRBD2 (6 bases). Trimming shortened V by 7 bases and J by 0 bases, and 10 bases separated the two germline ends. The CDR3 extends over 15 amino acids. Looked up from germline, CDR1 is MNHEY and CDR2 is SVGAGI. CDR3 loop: CASTRGYSGANVLTF. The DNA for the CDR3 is TGTGCCAGCACCCGGGGGTACTCTGGGGCCAACGTCCTGACTTTC.

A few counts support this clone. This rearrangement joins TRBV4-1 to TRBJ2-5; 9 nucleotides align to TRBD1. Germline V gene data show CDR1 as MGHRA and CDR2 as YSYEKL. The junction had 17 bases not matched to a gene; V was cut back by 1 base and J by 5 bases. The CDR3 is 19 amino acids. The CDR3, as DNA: TGCGCCAGCAGCCAAGTCGCCCTTACAGGGGGCCTAATCCGGGAGACCCAGTACTTC. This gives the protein CASSQVALTGGLIRETQYF.

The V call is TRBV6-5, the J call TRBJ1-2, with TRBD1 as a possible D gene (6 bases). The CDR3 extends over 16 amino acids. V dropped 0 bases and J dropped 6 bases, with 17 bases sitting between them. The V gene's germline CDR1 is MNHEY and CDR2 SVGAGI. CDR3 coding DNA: TGTGCCAGCAGTTACTCGACCCCTGGGGGCGGGCATGGCTACACCTTC. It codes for CASSYSTPGGGHGYTF.

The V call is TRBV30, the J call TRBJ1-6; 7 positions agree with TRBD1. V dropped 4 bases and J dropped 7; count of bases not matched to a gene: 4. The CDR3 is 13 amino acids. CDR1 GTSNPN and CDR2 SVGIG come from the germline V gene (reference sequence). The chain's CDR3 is CAWNRGGNSPLHF. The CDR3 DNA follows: TGTGCCTGGAACAGGGGAGGAAATTCACCCCTCCACTTT.

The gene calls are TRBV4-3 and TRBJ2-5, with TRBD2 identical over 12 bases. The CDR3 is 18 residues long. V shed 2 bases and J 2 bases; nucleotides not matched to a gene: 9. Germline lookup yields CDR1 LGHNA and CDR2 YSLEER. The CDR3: CASSQTPRLAGAQETQYF. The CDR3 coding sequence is TGCGCCAGCAGCCAAACCCCCCGACTAGCGGGAGCGCAAGAGACCCAGTACTTC.

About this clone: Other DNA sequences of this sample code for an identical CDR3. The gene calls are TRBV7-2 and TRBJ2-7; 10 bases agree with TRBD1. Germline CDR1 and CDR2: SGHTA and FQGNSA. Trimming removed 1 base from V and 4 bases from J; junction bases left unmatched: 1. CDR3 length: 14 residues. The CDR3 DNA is TGTGCCAGCAGCTTAGGACAGGGGGCGTACGAGCAGTACTTC. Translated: CASSLGQGAYEQYF.

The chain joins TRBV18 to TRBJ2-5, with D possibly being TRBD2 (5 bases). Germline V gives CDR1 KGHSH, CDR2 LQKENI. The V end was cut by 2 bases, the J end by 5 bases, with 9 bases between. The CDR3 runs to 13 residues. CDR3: CASSPSERETQYF. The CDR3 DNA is TGTGCCAGCTCACCAAGCGAGCGGGAGACCCAGTACTTC. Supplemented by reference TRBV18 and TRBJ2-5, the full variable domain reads NAGVMQNPRHLVRRRGQEARLRCSPMKGHSHVYWYRQLPEEGLKFMVYLQKENIIDESGMPKERFSAEFPKEGPSILRIQQVVRGDSAAYFCASSPSERETQYFGPGTRLLVL.

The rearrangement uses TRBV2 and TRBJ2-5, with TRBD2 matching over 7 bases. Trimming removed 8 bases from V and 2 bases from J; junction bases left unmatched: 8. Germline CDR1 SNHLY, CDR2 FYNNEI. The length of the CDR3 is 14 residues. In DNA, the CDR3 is TGTGCCAGCTCCCGGAGGCGGGAGCAAGAGACCCAGTACTTC. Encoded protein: CASSRRREQETQYF.

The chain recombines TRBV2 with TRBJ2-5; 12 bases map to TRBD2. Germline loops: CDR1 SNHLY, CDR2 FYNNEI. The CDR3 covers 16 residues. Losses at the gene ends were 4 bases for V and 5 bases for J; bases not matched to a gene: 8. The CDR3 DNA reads TGTGCCAGCAGTGGACTAGCGGGAGCGTCTCGGGAGACCCAGTACTTC. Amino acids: CASSGLAGASRETQYF.

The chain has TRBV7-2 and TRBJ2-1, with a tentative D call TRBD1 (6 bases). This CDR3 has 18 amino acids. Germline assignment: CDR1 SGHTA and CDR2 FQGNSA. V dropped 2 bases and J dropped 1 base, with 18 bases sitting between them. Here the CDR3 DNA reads TGTGCCAGCAGCTTAACTGCTGCTGCGACAGGATCCTACAATGAGCAGTTCTTC. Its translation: CASSLTAAATGSYNEQFF.

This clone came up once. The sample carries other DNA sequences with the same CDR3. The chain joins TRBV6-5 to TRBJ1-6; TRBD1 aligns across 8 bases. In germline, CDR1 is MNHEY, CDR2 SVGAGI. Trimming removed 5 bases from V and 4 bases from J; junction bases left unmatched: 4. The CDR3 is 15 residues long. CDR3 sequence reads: CASSPGQGYNSPLHF. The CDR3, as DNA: TGTGCCAGCAGTCCAGGACAGGGATATAATTCACCCCTCCACTTT.

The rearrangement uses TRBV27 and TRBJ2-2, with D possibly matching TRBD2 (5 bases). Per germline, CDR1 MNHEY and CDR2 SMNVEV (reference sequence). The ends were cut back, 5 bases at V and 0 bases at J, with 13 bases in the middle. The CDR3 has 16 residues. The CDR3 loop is CASSLDGLANTGELFF. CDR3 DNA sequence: TGTGCCAGCAGTCTCGACGGACTCGCGAACACCGGGGAGCTGTTTTTT.

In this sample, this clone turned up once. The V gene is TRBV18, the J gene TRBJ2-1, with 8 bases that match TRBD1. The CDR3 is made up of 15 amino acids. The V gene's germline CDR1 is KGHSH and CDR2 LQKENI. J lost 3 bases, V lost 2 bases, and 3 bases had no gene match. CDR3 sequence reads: CASSPRQGRYNEQFF. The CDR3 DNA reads TGTGCCAGCTCACCAAGACAGGGGCGCTACAATGAGCAGTTCTTC. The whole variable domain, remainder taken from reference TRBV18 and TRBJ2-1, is NAGVMQNPRHLVRRRGQEARLRCSPMKGHSHVYWYRQLPEEGLKFMVYLQKENIIDESGMPKERFSAEFPKEGPSILRIQQVVRGDSAAYFCASSPRQGRYNEQFFGPGTRLTVL.

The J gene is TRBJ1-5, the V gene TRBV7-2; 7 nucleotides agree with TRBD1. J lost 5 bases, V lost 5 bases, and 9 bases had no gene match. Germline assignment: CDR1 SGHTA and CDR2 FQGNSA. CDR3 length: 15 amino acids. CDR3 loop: CASSPSTGRHQPQHF. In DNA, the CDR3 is TGTGCCAGCAGCCCCTCGACAGGGAGGCATCAGCCCCAGCATTTT.